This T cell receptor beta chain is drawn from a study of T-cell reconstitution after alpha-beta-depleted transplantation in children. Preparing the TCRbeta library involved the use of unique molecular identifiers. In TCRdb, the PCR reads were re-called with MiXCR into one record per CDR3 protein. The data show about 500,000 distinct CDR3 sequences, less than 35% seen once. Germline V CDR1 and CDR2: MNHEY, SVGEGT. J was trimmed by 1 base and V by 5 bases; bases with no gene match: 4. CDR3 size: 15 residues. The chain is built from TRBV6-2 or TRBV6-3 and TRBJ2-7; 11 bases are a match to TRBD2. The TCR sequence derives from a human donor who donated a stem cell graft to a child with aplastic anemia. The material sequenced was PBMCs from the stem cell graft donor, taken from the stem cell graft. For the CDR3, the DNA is TGTGCCAGCAGTCACACTAGCGGGGGATCCTACGAGCAGTACGTC. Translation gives CASSHTSGGSYEQYV.